These 21 T cell receptor beta chains were sequenced from one sample in a study of cytomegalovirus exposure and HLA in healthy donors. Generated by immunoSEQ multiplex PCR, the TCRdb table keeps only in-frame clones and is missing some. The profile shows 150,000 to 200,000 clones, roughly 84% of them singletons. Sample: PBMCs. The receptors were gathered from a man between 18 and 29 years old in good health and CMV-seropositive.

The rearrangement joins TRBV9 to TRBJ2-3; no definite D call. CDR3 length: 12 amino acids. In germline, CDR1 is SGDLS, CDR2 YYNGEE. Deletions cut 0 bases from V and 5 bases from J, with 4 bases between. The CDR3 DNA reads as TGTGCCAGCAGCGTAGAACAAGATACGCAGTATTTT. Translated, it gives CASSVEQDTQYF.

This clone was counted only a few times. The chain is built from TRBV6-1 and TRBJ1-5; D is uncertain. The CDR3 loop spans 13 amino acids. CDR1 and CDR2 from the germline V gene are MNHNS and SASEGT. Trimming cost V 5 bases and J 4 bases, with 9 bases left between them. CDR3 coding DNA: TGTGCCAGCAGTACTCAGGTTAATCAGCCCCAGCATTTT. This codes for CASSTQVNQPQHF.

The V and J genes are TRBV5-6 and TRBJ2-5, with TRBD2 matching over 8 bases. The CDR3 runs to 16 residues. Trimming cost V 4 bases and J 4 bases; bases outside gene matches: 12. The germline CDR1 and CDR2 sequences are SGHDT and YYEEEE. The CDR3 nucleotides read TGTGCCAGCAGCCGGCCCCGGCTCCGGGGGGGAGAGACCCAGTACTTC. Its protein is CASSRPRLRGGETQYF. Complete variable domain (other parts from reference TRBV5-6 and TRBJ2-5): DAGVTQSPTHLIKTRGQQVTLRCSPKSGHDTVSWYQQALGQGPQFIFQYYEEEERQRGNFPDRFSGHQFPNYSSELNVNALLLGDSALYLCASSRPRLRGGETQYFGPGTRLLVL.

This chain connects TRBV4-2 to TRBJ1-5; maybe TRBD1 (5 bases). Germline CDR1 is LGHNA and CDR2 is YNFKEQ. The CDR3 loop spans 14 amino acids. V was clipped by 2 bases and J by 4 bases, with 9 bases between them. CDR3 in amino acids: CASSQSEGNQPQHF. The CDR3 nucleotides are TGTGCCAGCAGCCAATCGGAGGGGAATCAGCCCCAGCATTTT.

This sequence joins TRBV28 and TRBJ2-7; possibly TRBD1 for D (5 bases). Germline CDR1 reads MDHEN; CDR2 reads SYDVKM. The CDR3 is made up of 16 amino acids. V was shortened by 1 base and J by 3 bases, with 16 bases between the two germline ends. The DNA of the CDR3 is TGTGCCAGCAGTTTATACGTCTCGGAAGGGGTCTACGAGCAGTACTTC. Residues: CASSLYVSEGVYEQYF.

The chain joins TRBV2 to TRBJ2-1; 8 positions agree with TRBD2. The trim removed 6 bases at V and 6 bases at J, leaving 10 bases unmatched. The CDR3 is made up of 15 amino acids. Germline CDR1 SNHLY, CDR2 FYNNEI. CDR3 sequence reads: CASRNGTRIFNEQFF. DNA of the CDR3: TGTGCCAGCAGGAACGGGACTAGGATCTTCAATGAGCAGTTCTTC.

The genes are TRBV5-1 and TRBJ1-2; tentatively, D is TRBD1 (6 bases). Germline V gives CDR1 SGHRS, CDR2 YFSETQ. Trimming pared 1 base from V and 5 bases from J, leaving 12 bases between. This CDR3 comprises 14 residues. In DNA, the CDR3 is TGCGCCAGCAGCTTGCATTGGGGGCCGTATGGCTACACCTTC. Its translation is CASSLHWGPYGYTF.

The rearrangement links TRBV25-1 to TRBJ1-1, with D maybe TRBD1 (6 bases). V was cut by 6 bases and J by 5 bases, with 10 bases left in between. The CDR3 is 12 residues long. CDR1 and CDR2 from the germline V gene are MGHDK and SYGVNS. The CDR3 DNA reads as TGTGCCAGCAGACAGGGTTTGACTGAAGCTTTCTTT. This encodes CASRQGLTEAFF.

This sequence joins TRBV25-1 and TRBJ2-5; a possible D gene is TRBD2 (5 bases). From germline, CDR1 is MGHDK and CDR2 SYGVNS. The CDR3 contains 14 residues. The V end lost 4 bases, the J end lost 7 bases, and 16 bases lay between the germline ends. For the CDR3, the DNA is TGTGCCAGCAGTGGGCCAAGGATAGAGGGGACCCAGTACTTC. This codes for CASSGPRIEGTQYF.

This clone was detected once. The rearrangement joins TRBV4-3 to TRBJ1-4; D is unclear. Per the germline V gene, CDR1 is LGHNA and CDR2 is YSLEER. Trimming removed 0 bases at V and 5 bases at J, with 10 bases between. This CDR3 contains 15 residues. The CDR3 protein is CASSQDWAENEKLFF. The CDR3 nucleotides are TGCGCCAGCAGCCAAGATTGGGCAGAAAATGAAAAACTGTTTTTT.

The rearrangement joins TRBV27 to TRBJ1-5; D is perhaps TRBD1 (5 bases). The germline gives CDR1 MNHEY, CDR2 SMNVEV (reference sequence). With 9 bases removed from V and 0 bases from J, the gap between germline ends came to 24 bases. The CDR3 extends over 18 amino acids. CDR3: CARLLRTPFPYSNQPQHF. As DNA, the CDR3 is TGTGCCAGGTTACTCCGGACACCCTTTCCCTATAGCAATCAGCCCCAGCATTTT.

The genes are TRBV7-2 and TRBJ2-1; 12 positions match TRBD2. This CDR3 spans 17 amino acids. The V gene's germline CDR1 is SGHTA and CDR2 FQGNSA. Trimming took 2 bases from V and 7 from J; bases not matched to a gene: 9. CDR3 sequence: CASSLQLAGGSGNEQFF. The CDR3 region has the DNA TGTGCCAGCAGCTTACAACTAGCGGGAGGCTCGGGGAATGAGCAGTTCTTC.

This clone was seen repeatedly, ten times or more. The CDR3 DNA sequence: TGTGCCAGCAGTTTCAGACTAGCGGAACTCTACGAGCAGTACTTC. This sequence encodes CASSFRLAELYEQYF. V gene TRBV27 combines with J gene TRBJ2-7, with TRBD2 matching 9 bases. The CDR3 runs 15 residues. The ends lost 3 bases at V and 3 bases at J; junction bases unmatched: 6. CDR1 is MNHEY, CDR2 SMNVEV, per germline (reference sequence).

The rearrangement joins TRBV6-1 to TRBJ2-5; tentative D call: TRBD1 (5 bases). V was shortened by 2 bases and J by 5 bases, with 15 bases between the two germline ends. CDR3 length: 15 residues. CDR1 and CDR2 (germline): MNHNS, SASEGT. Written as DNA, the CDR3 is TGTGCCAGCAGTGAACCAGGGCACAGGAAGGAGACCCAGTACTTC. Protein product: CASSEPGHRKETQYF.

There are a few counts of this clone. The CDR3 DNA is TGTGCCAGCTCAGGAAATCAGCCCCAGCATTTT. It encodes CASSGNQPQHF. The J gene is TRBJ1-5, the V gene TRBV6-1; no firm D call. Per the germline V gene, CDR1 is MNHNS and CDR2 is SASEGT. CDR3 size: 11 residues. Trimming took off 8 bases at V and 4 bases at J, with 6 bases between the two ends.

The chain has TRBV7-2 and TRBJ2-7; tentatively, D is TRBD1 (5 bases). The V and J ends lost 2 bases and 2 bases respectively, with 16 bases between them. The CDR3 extends over 16 amino acids. In germline, CDR1 is SGHTA, CDR2 FQGNSA. CDR3 region: CASSLSRTGFTYEQYF. CDR3 DNA sequence: TGTGCCAGCAGCTTATCCCGCACAGGCTTTACCTACGAGCAGTACTTC.

The rearrangement links TRBV7-6 to TRBJ2-1, with 11 bases identical to TRBD2. Germline assignment: CDR1 SGHVS and CDR2 FNYEAQ. This CDR3 spans 15 amino acids. Trimming cost V 6 bases and J 7 bases; bases outside gene matches: 8. CDR3 amino acids: CASSPLAGAWNEQFF. As DNA, the CDR3 is TGTGCCAGCAGTCCACTAGCGGGAGCTTGGAATGAGCAGTTCTTC.

J is TRBJ2-7 and V is TRBV6-6; 12 nucleotides agree with TRBD2. CDR1 MNHNY and CDR2 SVGAGI come from the germline V gene (reference sequence). The CDR3 spans 16 residues. V lost 10 bases, J lost 2 bases, and 12 bases stayed unmatched. The CDR3 reads CATGTSGSWGPYEQYF. The DNA of the CDR3 is TGTGCCACCGGGACTAGCGGGTCCTGGGGGCCCTACGAGCAGTACTTC.

V gene TRBV7-2 combines with J gene TRBJ2-1; 9 bases are shared with TRBD2. This CDR3 spans 16 amino acids. Unmatched junction bases numbered 11, after V lost 5 bases and J lost 6 bases. The germline CDR1 and CDR2 sequences are SGHTA and FQGNSA. The CDR3 nucleotides read TGTGCCAGCAGCCCTCAGGTGGCGGGAGGGGGCAATGAGCAGTTCTTC. It translates to CASSPQVAGGGNEQFF.

This clone was seen a single time. The chain links TRBV27 to TRBJ2-5, with a possible D match to TRBD2 (7 bases). This CDR3 has 15 residues. V shed 6 bases and J shed 5 bases, with 19 bases lying between them. Germline V gene sequence: CDR1 MNHEY, CDR2 SMNVEV (reference sequence). As DNA, the CDR3 is TGTGCCAGCAGGGGGGAGGGGGGTACGGTGGAGACCCAGTACTTC. Translation gives CASRGEGGTVETQYF.

This clone has just one count. The chain joins TRBV10-3 to TRBJ2-5, with D perhaps TRBD1 (6 bases). Trimming took off 4 bases at V and 5 bases at J, with 11 bases between the two ends. The CDR3 extends over 13 amino acids. Germline CDR1 and CDR2: ENHRY and SYGVKD. As DNA, the CDR3 is TGTGCCATCAGTGGCCAGGGGAGCGAGACCCAGTACTTC. Translating gives CAISGQGSETQYF.